This T cell receptor beta chain was recovered during a study of CD8+ T cells in alopecia areata. Across the whole study: Those patients who were treated received oral tofacitinib, which was given at 5 to 10 mg twice daily for moderate-to-severe alopecia areata.

CDR3 length: 13 amino acids. The V gene's germline CDR1 is LNHDA and CDR2 SQIVND (reference sequence). V shed 3 bases and J 11 bases; nucleotides not matched to a gene: 5. The authors extracted RNA and reverse transcribed it into cDNA as the sequencing template. Sequencing was performed with immunoSEQ multiplex PCR; in TCRdb, only in-frame clones are kept and a portion is missing. The sample yields 150,000 or so clones, more than 75% seen once. This receptor was taken from a human donor with alopecia areata. The source material was CD8+ T cells sorted from blood, sampled at week 0. V and J are TRBV19 and TRBJ2-4, with 9 bases lining up with TRBD1. The CDR3 is CASSIWDRDFQYF. The CDR3 coding sequence is TGTGCCAGTAGTATTTGGGACAGGGATTTTCAGTACTTC. The full variable domain, its missing parts supplied by reference TRBV19 and TRBJ2-4, is DGGITQSPKYLFRKEGQNVTLSCEQNLNHDAMYWYRQDPGQGLRLIYYSQIVNDFQKGDIAEGYSVSREKKESFPLTVTSAQKNPTAFYLCASSIWDRDFQYFGAGTRLSVL.